Described below is a single TCR beta chain sequence and its context. This CDR3 spans 13 amino acids. The J segment lost 7 bases and the V segment lost 7 bases, leaving 6 bases of the junction unmatched. Germline values: CDR1 LGHNA, CDR2 YNFKEQ. The protocol was immunoSEQ multiplex PCR, while the TCRdb copy is restricted to in-frame clones and leaves out a portion. The sample has 30,000 to 35,000 clones; under 95% are singletons. The source of the sample is a study of T cell changes during pregnancy in multiple sclerosis. This sequence was found in a female donor in good health, enrolled as a control in a pregnancy study. This specimen consisted of CD4+ T cells from peripheral blood mononuclear cells, obtained in the second trimester of pregnancy. This chain joins TRBV4-2 and TRBJ2-1; 8 bases are shared with TRBD2. The chain's CDR3 is CASKGTRANEQFF. The CDR3 bases are TGTGCCAGCAAAGGGACTAGGGCTAATGAGCAGTTCTTC.